The rows below give T cell receptor beta chains drawn from one sample of a study of radiotherapy plus CTLA-4 blockade in lung cancer. Some clones are missing from TCRdb's copy, which holds only in-frame ones; the method was immunoSEQ multiplex PCR. The sample comprises about 28,000 clones, about 79% of which are singletons, and approximately 15% rests with the top ten. Sequencing was performed on peripheral blood, taken from a patient treated with radiotherapy plus ipilimumab. These receptors originate from a human donor with non-small cell lung cancer that progressed on radiotherapy plus ipilimumab. CDR3s leave out the opening cysteine and the closing phenylalanine or tryptophan.

v_call: TRBV28; j_call: TRBJ2-7; cdr3_aa: ASSSSGGSYEQY
v_call: TRBV5-4; j_call: TRBJ1-2; cdr3_aa: ASSLSVDYGYT
v_call: TRBV11-2; j_call: TRBJ2-7; cdr3_aa: ASSLDRGTGGVFGYEQY
v_call: TRBV28; j_call: TRBJ1-4; cdr3_aa: ASSWAREFIMEKLF
v_call: TRBV2; j_call: TRBJ2-3; cdr3_aa: ASSATGGGDTQY
v_call: TRBV7-2; j_call: TRBJ1-3; cdr3_aa: ASSSMTGTSGNTIY
v_call: TRBV9; j_call: TRBJ2-3; cdr3_aa: ASSVAGGPGTDTQY
v_call: TRBV6-5; j_call: TRBJ2-7; cdr3_aa: ASSDVEYEQY
v_call: TRBV28; j_call: TRBJ2-2; cdr3_aa: ASSPLTGGAPGELF
v_call: TRBV28; j_call: TRBJ2-3; cdr3_aa: ASSSAGGTDTQY
v_call: TRBV21-1; j_call: TRBJ1-1; cdr3_aa: ASLVVKTNTEAF
v_call: TRBV29-1; j_call: TRBJ2-1; cdr3_aa: SAGTGLSYNEQF